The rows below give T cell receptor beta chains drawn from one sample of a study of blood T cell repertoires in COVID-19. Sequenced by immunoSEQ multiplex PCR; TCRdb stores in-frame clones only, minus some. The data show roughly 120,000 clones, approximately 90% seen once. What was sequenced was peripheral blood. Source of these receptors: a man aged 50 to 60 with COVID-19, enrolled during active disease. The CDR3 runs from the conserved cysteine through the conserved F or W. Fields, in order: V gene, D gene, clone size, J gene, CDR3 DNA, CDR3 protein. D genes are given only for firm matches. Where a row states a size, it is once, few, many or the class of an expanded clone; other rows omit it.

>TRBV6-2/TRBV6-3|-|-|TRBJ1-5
TGTGCCAGCAGTTACAGGCTTAGGGCAGGGATTAGCAATCAGCCCCAGCATTTT
CASSYRLRAGISNQPQHF
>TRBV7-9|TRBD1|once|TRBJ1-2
TGTGCCAGCAGCCCGCTAGGACAGGGGGCTGATGGCTACACCTTC
CASSPLGQGADGYTF
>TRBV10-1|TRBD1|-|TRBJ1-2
TGCGCCAGCAGTCCCGGGACAGTAAACTATGGCTACACCTTC
CASSPGTVNYGYTF
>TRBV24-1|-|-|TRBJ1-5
TGTGCCACCAGTCCCGGACAGACTAATCAGCCCCAGCATTTT
CATSPGQTNQPQHF
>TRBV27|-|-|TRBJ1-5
TGTGCCAGCAGCCTAACGACTGCCAGCAATCAGCCCCAGCATTTT
CASSLTTASNQPQHF
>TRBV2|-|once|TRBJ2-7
TGTGCCAGCAGCACAGGACCCCCCTCCTACGAGCAGTACTTC
CASSTGPPSYEQYF
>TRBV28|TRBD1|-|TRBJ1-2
TGTGCCAGCAGTTCTCCCGGACAGGGCGAGGGTGGCTACACCTTC
CASSSPGQGEGGYTF
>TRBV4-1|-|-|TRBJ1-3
TGCGCCAGCAGCCAAGATAAAGAGGGCAGACTAGGAAACACCATATATTTT
CASSQDKEGRLGNTIYF
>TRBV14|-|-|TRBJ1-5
TGTGCCAGCAGCCAGGGAGAGCAGCCCCAGCATTTT
CASSQGEQPQHF
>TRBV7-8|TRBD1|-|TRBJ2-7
TGTGCCAGCAGCTTGGGGGCAGGGGGCGTTTACGAGCAGTACTTC
CASSLGAGGVYEQYF
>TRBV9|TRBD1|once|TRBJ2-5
TGTGCCAGCAGCGTGGGGGCGGGACAGGGGTTGGAGACCCAGTACTTC
CASSVGAGQGLETQYF
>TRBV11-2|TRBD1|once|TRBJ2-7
TGTGCCAGCAGCTCGGGACAGGGTTACTACGAGCAGTACTTC
CASSSGQGYYEQYF
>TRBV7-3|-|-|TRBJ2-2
TGTGCCAGCAGCCTCACTTTCCGCAGGGGGGTGACCGGGGAGCTGTTTTTT
CASSLTFRRGVTGELFF
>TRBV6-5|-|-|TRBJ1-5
TGTGCCAGCAGGATGGACATTGGTCAGCCCCAGCATTTT
CASRMDIGQPQHF
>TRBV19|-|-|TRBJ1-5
TGTGCCAGTAGTATGGGGACAATCGGGCAGCCCCAGCATTTT
CASSMGTIGQPQHF
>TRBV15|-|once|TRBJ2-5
TGTGCCACCAGGGCCAGGGCACCCGAAGAAGAGACCCAGTACTTC
CATRARAPEEETQYF
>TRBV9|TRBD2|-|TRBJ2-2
TGTGCCAGCAGCCCTAGGGGGACTAGCGGGAGGGTCACCGGGGAGCTGTTTTTT
CASSPRGTSGRVTGELFF
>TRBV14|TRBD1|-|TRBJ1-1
TGTGCCAGCAGCCAACAGACAGGGTCAAACACTGAAGCTTTCTTT
CASSQQTGSNTEAFF
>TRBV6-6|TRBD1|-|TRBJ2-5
TGTGCCAGCAGTTTACAGGGGGTAGAGACCCAGTACTTC
CASSLQGVETQYF
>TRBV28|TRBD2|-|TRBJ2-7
TGTGCCAGCAGTGCTAGCGGGTTGGTCCACGAGCAGTACTTC
CASSASGLVHEQYF
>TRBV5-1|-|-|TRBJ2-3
TGCGCCAGCAGGGGGACAGGGGGAATGACTAGCGGGACGTCGAGCACAGATACGCAGTATTTT
CASRGTGGMTSGTSSTDTQYF
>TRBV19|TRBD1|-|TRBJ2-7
TGTGCCAGTAGTATCGGGACAGGCAACTACGAGCAGTACTTC
CASSIGTGNYEQYF
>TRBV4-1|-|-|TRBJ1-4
TGCGCCAGCAGCCAATACCGGGATAATGAAAAACTGTTTTTT
CASSQYRDNEKLFF
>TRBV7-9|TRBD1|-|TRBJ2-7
TGTGCCAGCAGCTTATCGGGACAGAACTACGAGCAGTACTTC
CASSLSGQNYEQYF
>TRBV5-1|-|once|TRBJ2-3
TGCGCCAGCAGCTTGGGGCAGAGCACAGATACGCAGTATTTT
CASSLGQSTDTQYF
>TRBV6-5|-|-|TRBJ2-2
TGTGCCACCTACGGGAGCACCGGGGAGCTGTTTTTT
CATYGSTGELFF
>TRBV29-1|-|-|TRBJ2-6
TGCAGCGTGGCCTTAGGGGGCTCTGGGGCCAACGTCCTGACTTTC
CSVALGGSGANVLTF
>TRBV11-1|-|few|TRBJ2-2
TGTGCCAGCAGACCAAGCGGATACACCGGGGAGCTGTTTTTT
CASRPSGYTGELFF
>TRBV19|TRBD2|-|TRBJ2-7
TGTGCCAGTGGGACTAGCGGGGCGGCGGAGCAGTACTTC
CASGTSGAAEQYF
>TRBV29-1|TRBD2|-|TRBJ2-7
TGCAGCGTAAGCGGGAGGGCCGTCCACGAGCAGTACTTC
CSVSGRAVHEQYF
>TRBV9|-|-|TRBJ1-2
TGTGCCAGCAGCCCCTTCGGGAGTTCGGACTATGGCTACACCTTC
CASSPFGSSDYGYTF
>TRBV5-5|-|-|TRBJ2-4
TGTGCCAGCAGCTTAGCCGCCCGGACTGTAAACATTCAGTACTTC
CASSLAARTVNIQYF
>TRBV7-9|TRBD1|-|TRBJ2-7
TGTGCCAGCAGTTACGGACAGGGCCATCCCTACGAGCAGTACTTC
CASSYGQGHPYEQYF
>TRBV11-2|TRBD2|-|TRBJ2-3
TGTGCCAGCAGCTTATTAACGCTAGCGGGAGGCACAGATACGCAGTATTTT
CASSLLTLAGGTDTQYF
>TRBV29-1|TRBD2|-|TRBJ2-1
TGCAGCGTTCAAAGCGGGAGTGGCAATGAGCAGTTCTTC
CSVQSGSGNEQFF
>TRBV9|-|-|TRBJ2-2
TGTGCCAGCAGCGGAGACTTGTCCAAGGAGCTGTTTTTT
CASSGDLSKELFF
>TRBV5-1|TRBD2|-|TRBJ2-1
TGCGCCAGCAGCGGAGGACTAGCGGAGAATGAGCAGTTCTTC
CASSGGLAENEQFF
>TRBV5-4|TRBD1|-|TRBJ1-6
TGTGCCAGCAGCGCCGGACAGGGATCAGATTCACCCCTCCACTTT
CASSAGQGSDSPLHF
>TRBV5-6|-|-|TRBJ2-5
TGTGCCAGCAGCCCACAGGTACCCCAAGAGACCCAGTACTTC
CASSPQVPQETQYF
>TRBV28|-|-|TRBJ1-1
TGTGCCAGCTCAGTTTCAACCAGTCCTCGCACTGAAGCTTTCTTT
CASSVSTSPRTEAFF
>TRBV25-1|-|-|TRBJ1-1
TGTGCCAGCAGTGAATCTCGGGGAAGCACTGAAGCTTTCTTT
CASSESRGSTEAFF
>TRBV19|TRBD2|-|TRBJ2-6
TGTGCCAGTAGTAGAGGACTAGCGGGAGGCTTCTCTGGGGCCAACGTCCTGACTTTC
CASSRGLAGGFSGANVLTF
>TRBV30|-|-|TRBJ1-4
TGTGCCTGGAGTGTACAGGGCAGAAAACTGTTTTTT
CAWSVQGRKLFF
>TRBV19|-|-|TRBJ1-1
TGTGCCAGTAGTACACAGGGTGATAACACTGAAGCTTTCTTT
CASSTQGDNTEAFF
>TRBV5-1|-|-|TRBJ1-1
TGCGCCAGCAGCCCGGATGGCAGGGCGGACACTGAAGCTTTCTTT
CASSPDGRADTEAFF
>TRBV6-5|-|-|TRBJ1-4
TGTGCCAGCAGTTACGCGCGTAATGAAAAACTGTTTTTT
CASSYARNEKLFF
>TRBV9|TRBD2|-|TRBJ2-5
TGTGCCAGCAATGCGGGAGGGCTTGAGACCCAGTACTTC
CASNAGGLETQYF